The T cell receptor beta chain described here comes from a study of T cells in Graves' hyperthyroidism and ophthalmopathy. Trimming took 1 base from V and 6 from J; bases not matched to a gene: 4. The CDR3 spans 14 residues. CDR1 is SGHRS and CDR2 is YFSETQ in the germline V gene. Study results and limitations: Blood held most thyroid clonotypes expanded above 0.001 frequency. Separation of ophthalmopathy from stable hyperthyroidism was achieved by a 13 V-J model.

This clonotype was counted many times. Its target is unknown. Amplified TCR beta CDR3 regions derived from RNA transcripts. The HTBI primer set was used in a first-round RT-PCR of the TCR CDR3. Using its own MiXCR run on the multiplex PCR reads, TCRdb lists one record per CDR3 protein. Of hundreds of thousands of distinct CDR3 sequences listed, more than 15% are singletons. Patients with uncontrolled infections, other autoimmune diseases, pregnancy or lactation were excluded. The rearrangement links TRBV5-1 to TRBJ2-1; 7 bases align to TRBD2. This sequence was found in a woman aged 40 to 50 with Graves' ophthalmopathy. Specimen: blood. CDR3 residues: CASSLPGEGNEQFF. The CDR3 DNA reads TGCGCCAGCAGCTTGCCCGGGGAGGGCAATGAGCAGTTCTTC.